The 31 T cell receptor beta chains given below trace back to one sample, sequenced in a study of T cells in tuberculosis. Some clones are missing from TCRdb's copy, which holds only in-frame ones; the method was immunoSEQ multiplex PCR. Of 30,000 to 40,000 clones listed, 97% are singletons. Material for sequencing was PBMCs. All receptors come from a donor between 10 and 35 years old with latent tuberculosis or without tuberculosis infection.

The J gene is TRBJ2-2, the V gene TRBV5-1, with 13 positions matching TRBD2. Looked up from germline, CDR1 is SGHRS and CDR2 is YFSETQ. The CDR3 runs 16 residues. The V and J ends lost 3 bases and 4 bases, in that order; junction bases with no gene match: 3. The CDR3 loop is CASSWGLAGRTGELFF. The DNA for the CDR3 is TGCGCCAGCAGCTGGGGACTAGCGGGGCGCACCGGGGAGCTGTTTTTT.

This chain uses TRBV10-3 with TRBJ1-4; 7 bases are a match to TRBD1. There are 14 residues in the CDR3. Germline V gene sequence: CDR1 ENHRY, CDR2 SYGVKD. The V gene end was trimmed by 4 bases and the J gene end by 5 bases; junction bases not matched to a gene: 4. CDR3 DNA: TGTGCCATCAGTGCGGACAGGAAAAATGAAAAACTGTTTTTT. Encoded protein: CAISADRKNEKLFF.

The rearrangement joins TRBV9 to TRBJ2-7; D not resolved. CDR1 SGDLS and CDR2 YYNGEE come from the germline V gene. There are 15 residues in the CDR3. V lost 0 bases, J lost 0 bases, and 10 bases lay in between. CDR3 sequence (DNA): TGTGCCAGCAGCGTAGGCTCGGCAGGCTCCTACGAGCAGTACTTC. Translation gives CASSVGSAGSYEQYF. The variable domain in full, completed from reference TRBV9 and TRBJ2-7, reads DSGVTQTPKHLITATGQRVTLRCSPRSGDLSVYWYQQSLDQGLQFLIQYYNGEERAKGNILERFSAQQFPDLHSELNLSSLELGDSALYFCASSVGSAGSYEQYFGPGTRLTVT.

The chain carries TRBV5-1 and TRBJ2-3, with unresolved D. In germline, CDR1 is SGHRS, CDR2 YFSETQ. The CDR3 consists of 16 residues. V lost 0 bases to trimming and J lost 2 bases, with 13 bases between them. This chain's CDR3 is CASSLASSADTDTQYF. CDR3 sequence (DNA): TGCGCCAGCAGCTTGGCCTCCAGCGCGGACACAGATACGCAGTATTTT. The full variable domain, completed using reference TRBV5-1 and TRBJ2-3, is KAGVTQTPRYLIKTRGQQVTLSCSPISGHRSVSWYQQTPGQGLQFLFEYFSETQRNKGNFPGRFSGRQFSNSRSEMNVSTLELGDSALYLCASSLASSADTDTQYFGPGTRLTVL.

The chain carries TRBV2 and TRBJ2-1; 8 bases agree with TRBD2. CDR1 is SNHLY and CDR2 is FYNNEI in the germline V gene. J gave up 7 bases and V 9 bases, and 14 bases lay outside the gene matches. CDR3 length: 15 residues. The CDR3, as DNA: TGTGCCAGTCGAAAAGAGGGACTAGTAGCGAATGAGCAGTTCTTC. It yields the protein CASRKEGLVANEQFF.

This chain uses TRBV7-2 with TRBJ2-3, with a weak D call TRBD2 (6 bases). Germline V gene data show CDR1 as SGHTA and CDR2 as FQGNSA. V was shortened by 7 bases and J by 0 bases, with 11 bases between the two germline ends. This CDR3 region has 14 residues. CDR3 loop: CASILGGSTDTQYF. The CDR3 DNA follows: TGTGCCAGCATCCTCGGGGGAAGCACAGATACGCAGTATTTT.

The chain combines TRBV14 with TRBJ1-5; D is perhaps TRBD1 (6 bases). The CDR3 has 16 amino acids. The V end was cut by 4 bases, the J end by 5 bases, with 18 bases between. Germline values: CDR1 SGHDN, CDR2 FVKESK. The CDR3, as DNA: TGTGCCAGCAGCCCCCCCGGGGGGGCGCGCCATCAGCCCCAGCATTTT. Translating gives CASSPPGGARHQPQHF.

Note on this clone: The junction departs from the called germline gene at one end, perhaps through a read error. The chain uses TRBV5-1 and TRBJ2-1, with 7 bases matching TRBD1. The CDR3 covers 12 residues. The germline V gene has CDR1 SGHRS and CDR2 YFSETQ. The CDR3: CASSFDDREPFF. Here the CDR3 DNA reads TGCGCCAGCAGCTTTGACGACAGGGAGCCGTTCTTC.

The J gene is TRBJ2-3, the V gene TRBV9; TRBD2 matches at 7 bases. Germline V gives CDR1 SGDLS, CDR2 YYNGEE. V dropped 4 bases and J dropped 0; count of bases not matched to a gene: 5. The CDR3 covers 15 residues. The CDR3 protein is CASSSWGGSTDTQYF. DNA of the CDR3: TGTGCCAGCAGCTCTTGGGGGGGTAGCACAGATACGCAGTATTTT.

The J gene is TRBJ2-7, the V gene TRBV7-2; 11 bases map to TRBD2. The CDR3 runs to 15 residues. CDR1 and CDR2 (germline): SGHTA, FQGNSA. Trimming cost V 5 bases and J 3 bases; bases outside gene matches: 6. CDR3 nucleotide sequence: TGTGCCAGCAGCATAACAACTAGCGGGAGCTACGAGCAGTACTTC. Residues: CASSITTSGSYEQYF.

This rearrangement joins TRBV7-9 to TRBJ2-3; 9 bases line up with TRBD2. Germline CDR1 and CDR2: SEHNR and FQNEAQ (reference sequence). V lost 2 bases to trimming and J lost 5 bases; unmatched junction nucleotides: 5. This CDR3 region has 15 residues. The CDR3 DNA follows: TGTGCCAGCAGCTTAATAGCGGGGGTGCAAGATACGCAGTATTTT. Its translation is CASSLIAGVQDTQYF.

The CDR3 is CASSRITGYGYTF. The DNA for the CDR3 is TGTGCCAGCAGCCGCATTACGGGCTATGGCTACACCTTC. The chain is built from TRBV5-6 and TRBJ1-2, with D uncertain. V dropped 4 bases and J dropped 4 bases, with 11 bases sitting between them. The CDR3 extends over 13 amino acids. Germline CDR1 and CDR2: SGHDT and YYEEEE.

This rearrangement joins TRBV15 to TRBJ1-2; possible D gene TRBD1, 5 bases. Germline CDR1 LNHNV, CDR2 YYDKDF (reference sequence). The length of the CDR3 is 17 residues. Trimming took off 6 bases at V and 0 bases at J, with 20 bases between the two ends. CDR3 DNA sequence: TGTGCCACCAGGGGCAATTTATTAGAGACAGCTAACTATGGCTACACCTTC. Protein: CATRGNLLETANYGYTF.

J is TRBJ1-2 and V is TRBV28; D may be TRBD1 (5 bases). In germline, CDR1 is MDHEN, CDR2 SYDVKM. Trimming left V 2 bases short and J 3 bases short, with 13 bases between. The CDR3 runs to 15 residues. The CDR3 region is CASSLRRGGDYGYTF. For the CDR3, the DNA is TGTGCCAGCAGTTTAAGGCGGGGAGGGGACTATGGCTACACCTTC.

J is TRBJ1-3 and V is TRBV4-1; 9 bases map to TRBD1. V dropped 4 bases and J dropped 0; count of bases not matched to a gene: 4. Germline values: CDR1 MGHRA, CDR2 YSYEKL. This CDR3 spans 16 amino acids. The CDR3 protein is CASSRRTGDSGNTIYF. The CDR3 DNA reads as TGCGCCAGCAGCCGCCGGACAGGGGACTCTGGAAACACCATATATTTT.

This chain connects TRBV7-9 to TRBJ1-1; D call uncertain. With 7 bases removed from V and 4 bases from J, the gap between germline ends came to 19 bases. This CDR3 comprises 15 residues. The germline V gene encodes CDR1 SEHNR and CDR2 FQNEAQ (reference sequence). The CDR3 nucleotides are TGTGCCAGCACCCGCCTTGGGTTGGGAGGCACTGAAGCTTTCTTT. Translated, it gives CASTRLGLGGTEAFF.

J is TRBJ2-3 and V is TRBV5-1; D perhaps matches TRBD1 (5 bases). The V gene's germline CDR1 is SGHRS and CDR2 YFSETQ. The CDR3 runs 15 residues. V was trimmed by 4 bases and J by 1 base, leaving 13 bases between them. This chain's CDR3 is CASSGALLGTDTQYF. DNA for the CDR3: TGCGCCAGCAGCGGGGCGCTTCTGGGCACAGATACGCAGTATTTT. Using reference TRBV5-1 and TRBJ2-3 for the parts outside the CDR3, the full variable domain is KAGVTQTPRYLIKTRGQQVTLSCSPISGHRSVSWYQQTPGQGLQFLFEYFSETQRNKGNFPGRFSGRQFSNSRSEMNVSTLELGDSALYLCASSGALLGTDTQYFGPGTRLTVL.

The chain couples TRBV19 to TRBJ2-5; 9 bases agree with TRBD1. Germline V CDR1 and CDR2: LNHDA, SQIVND (reference sequence). CDR3 length equals 13 residues. Unmatched junction bases numbered 1, after V lost 6 bases and J lost 2 bases. The CDR3 nucleotides read TGTGCCAGTAGACAGGGGGCTCAAGAGACCCAGTACTTC. Protein product: CASRQGAQETQYF.

This clone was observed once. The rearrangement joins TRBV2 to TRBJ1-1, with TRBD1 matching 9 bases. Germline values: CDR1 SNHLY, CDR2 FYNNEI. V was clipped by 5 bases and J by 5 bases; unmatched bases: 9. This CDR3 has 15 residues. The DNA of the CDR3 is TGTGCCAGCAGTCCGGGACAGGGAAGAAGGACTGAAGCTTTCTTT. Its translation: CASSPGQGRRTEAFF.

The chain recombines TRBV28 with TRBJ2-2, with D possibly being TRBD1 (6 bases). Germline lookup yields CDR1 MDHEN and CDR2 SYDVKM. V was pared by 6 bases and J by 3 bases, with 14 bases between. This CDR3 region has 15 residues. CDR3: CASRPGVGDTGELFF. In DNA form, the CDR3 reads TGTGCCAGCAGACCAGGGGTCGGGGACACCGGGGAGCTGTTTTTT.

This clone turned up a few times. The rearrangement links TRBV2 to TRBJ1-2; 10 nucleotides align to TRBD1. Per germline, CDR1 SNHLY and CDR2 FYNNEI. Losses at the gene ends were 4 bases for V and 5 bases for J; bases not matched to a gene: 4. This CDR3 has 14 amino acids. In DNA, the CDR3 is TGTGCCAGCAGTGGGACAGGGGGTTTGTATGGCTACACCTTC. Translated: CASSGTGGLYGYTF.

J is TRBJ1-3 and V is TRBV7-8, with 7 bases lining up with TRBD1. CDR3 size: 18 residues. Germline V lookup: CDR1 SGHVS, CDR2 FQNEAQ. The J segment lost 2 bases and the V segment lost 3 bases, leaving 13 bases of the junction unmatched. The CDR3 DNA reads TGTGCCAGCAGCTTGGAGACAGGGAGTATTTATGCTGGAAACACCATATATTTT. Its translation is CASSLETGSIYAGNTIYF.

This sequence joins TRBV11-2 and TRBJ2-3, with no clear D. V dropped 5 bases and J dropped 5 bases, with 14 bases sitting between them. CDR1 is SGHAT, CDR2 FQNNGV, per germline. The CDR3 is made up of 14 amino acids. CDR3 protein: CASSTTGLVDTQYF. CDR3 sequence (DNA): TGTGCCAGCAGCACAACGGGTTTAGTAGATACGCAGTATTTT.

V usage is TRBV2 and J usage is TRBJ2-5; TRBD2 matches 8 bases. V was pared by 6 bases and J by 5 bases, with 2 bases of the junction left unmatched. Germline V gene data show CDR1 as SNHLY and CDR2 as FYNNEI. The CDR3 runs to 12 residues. The CDR3 DNA is TGTGCCAGCAGCGGGACTAGGGAGACCCAGTACTTC. Encoded protein: CASSGTRETQYF.

The chain recombines TRBV19 with TRBJ1-3; 7 bases map to TRBD1. Germline-derived CDR1 and CDR2 are LNHDA and SQIVND (reference sequence). The CDR3 length is 15 residues. With 5 bases clipped from V and 2 bases from J, the junction kept 6 bases outside the gene matches. This CDR3 reads CASSQQGTAGNTIYF. CDR3 nucleotides: TGTGCCAGTAGTCAACAGGGGACCGCTGGAAACACCATATATTTT. Together with reference TRBV19 and TRBJ1-3, the CDR3 gives the full variable domain: DGGITQSPKYLFRKEGQNVTLSCEQNLNHDAMYWYRQDPGQGLRLIYYSQIVNDFQKGDIAEGYSVSREKKESFPLTVTSAQKNPTAFYLCASSQQGTAGNTIYFGEGSWLTVV.

CDR3 residues: CASSEGVAGGIQETQYF. As DNA, the CDR3 is TGTGCCAGCAGTGAAGGAGTCGCGGGGGGGATCCAAGAGACCCAGTACTTC. The genes are TRBV2 and TRBJ2-5; 9 bases map to TRBD2. Trimming cost V 1 base and J 1 base; bases outside gene matches: 7. The CDR3 is made up of 17 amino acids. Germline V gives CDR1 SNHLY, CDR2 FYNNEI.

This clone was recorded only once. The chain couples TRBV5-1 to TRBJ2-7; 10 nucleotides agree with TRBD2. Unmatched junction bases numbered 0, after V lost 0 bases and J lost 0 bases. This CDR3 spans 15 amino acids. The V gene's germline CDR1 is SGHRS and CDR2 YFSETQ. CDR3 DNA: TGCGCCAGCAGCTTGGCTAGCGGGAGCTCCTACGAGCAGTACTTC. It encodes CASSLASGSSYEQYF.

The chain combines TRBV11-3 with TRBJ2-1, with TRBD1 matching over 7 bases. V trimming: 6 bases; J trimming: 2 bases; junction bases outside the gene matches: 13. This CDR3 contains 17 residues. Germline values: CDR1 SGHNT, CDR2 YENEEA. CDR3 protein: CASSSDRALVPYNEQFF. The CDR3 DNA follows: TGTGCCAGCAGTTCCGACAGGGCCCTGGTCCCCTACAATGAGCAGTTCTTC.

The V and J genes are TRBV5-1 and TRBJ2-1; D might be TRBD1 (6 bases). This CDR3 is 12 amino acids long. Per the germline V gene, CDR1 is SGHRS and CDR2 is YFSETQ. V was shortened by 4 bases and J by 8 bases, with 10 bases between the two germline ends. CDR3: CASSLQGHEQFF. CDR3 DNA sequence: TGCGCCAGCAGCCTACAGGGTCATGAGCAGTTCTTC.

This chain uses TRBV2 with TRBJ2-3; TRBD2 matches at 14 bases. V dropped 5 bases and J dropped 0; count of bases not matched to a gene: 10. Germline CDR1 reads SNHLY; CDR2 reads FYNNEI. The CDR3 totals 19 residues. The CDR3 is CASSKTPRTSGGSTDTQYF. CDR3 DNA: TGTGCCAGCAGTAAGACCCCCCGGACTAGCGGGGGGAGCACAGATACGCAGTATTTT.

The V call is TRBV5-1, the J call TRBJ2-1, with a tentative D call TRBD1 (5 bases). The CDR3 spans 12 residues. V gave up 1 base and J gave up 7 bases, with 6 bases separating them. Germline CDR1 and CDR2: SGHRS and YFSETQ. The CDR3 here is CASSLQGNEQFF. CDR3 DNA: TGCGCCAGCAGCTTGCAGGGAAATGAGCAGTTCTTC.